This T cell receptor (beta chain) was identified in a study of CD8+ T cells in alopecia areata. Study background: For 6 to 18 months, tofacitinib was taken, and 6 months off drug followed. The study's findings and limits: Clonality in the scalp and expanded CD8+ clones ranked among the top 100 were significantly decreased by tofacitinib.

RNA extraction was followed by reverse transcription into cDNA, which acted as the sequencing template. Produced via immunoSEQ multiplex PCR; TCRdb's table is partial and in-frame only. The table has hundreds of thousands of clones, 60% seen once. V gave up 2 bases and J gave up 8 bases, with 10 bases separating them. Germline lookup yields CDR1 GTSNPN and CDR2 SVGIG (reference sequence). This CDR3 is 12 amino acids long. This sample's treatment: oral pan-JAK inhibitor, 5-10 mg twice daily. Individuals with alopecia areata gave both lesional scalp punch biopsies and peripheral blood for collection. With regard to this clone: Its specificity is unknown.

This TCR was recovered from a human donor with alopecia areata. The V and J genes are TRBV30 and TRBJ1-5; D not resolved. This specimen was CD4+ T cells sorted from blood, taken at roughly week 53, from a patient treated with tofacitinib. The CDR3 region has the DNA TGTGCCTGGAGTACTACTGTGGAGCCCCAGCATTTT. Its translation: CAWSTTVEPQHF.